This T cell receptor beta chain appears in the sequencing data of a study of T-cell reconstitution after alpha-beta-depleted transplantation in children. This clonotype was seen a handful of times. Trimming cost V 3 bases and J 0 bases; bases outside gene matches: 5. The CDR3 spans 15 residues. Germline CDR1 DFQATT, CDR2 SNEGSKA (reference sequence). Library preparation (for TCRbeta) was performed with unique molecular identifiers. Using its own MiXCR run on the PCR reads, TCRdb lists one record per CDR3 protein. This sample has a few hundred thousand distinct CDR3 sequences; about 18% occur once, and the top ten carry 3.3%.

J is TRBJ2-3 and V is TRBV20-1; 8 bases align to TRBD2. Sample: PBMCs from the stem cell graft donor, taken from the stem cell graft. This clonotype was sampled from a human donor who donated a stem cell graft to a child with acute lymphoblastic leukemia. This CDR3 reads CSARPLAASTDTQYF. The CDR3 DNA reads TGCAGTGCTAGGCCACTAGCGGCTAGCACAGATACGCAGTATTTT.